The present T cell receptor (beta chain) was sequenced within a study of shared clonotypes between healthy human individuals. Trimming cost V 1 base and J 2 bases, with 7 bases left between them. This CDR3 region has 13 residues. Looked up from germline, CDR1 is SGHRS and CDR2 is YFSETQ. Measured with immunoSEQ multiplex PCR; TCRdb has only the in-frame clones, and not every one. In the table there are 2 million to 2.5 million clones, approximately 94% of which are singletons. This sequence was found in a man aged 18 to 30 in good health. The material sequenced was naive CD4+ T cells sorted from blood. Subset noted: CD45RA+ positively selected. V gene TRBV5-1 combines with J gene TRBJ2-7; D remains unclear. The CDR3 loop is CASSLSHPYEQYF. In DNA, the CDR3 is TGCGCCAGCAGCTTGTCGCACCCCTACGAGCAGTACTTC.